This T cell receptor beta chain is drawn from a study of CD8 T cells in ankylosing spondylitis. Each TCR beta library was made by quantitative 5'-RACE that incorporated molecular barcodes. TCRdb ran MiXCR on the 5' RACE reads and lists one entry per CDR3 protein. The sample holds around 150,000 distinct CDR3 sequences; more than 5.5% are singletons and the top ten take around 12%. With 6 bases removed from V and 7 bases from J, the gap between germline ends came to 16 bases. This CDR3 contains 15 residues. Per the germline V gene, CDR1 is KGHSH and CDR2 is LQKENI. The TCR sequence derives from a female donor with ankylosing spondylitis or in good health (not recorded which). Material: blood, either unsorted or a sorted T cell fraction (not recorded which). This chain uses TRBV18 with TRBJ1-6; D gene ambiguous. In DNA, the CDR3 is TGTGCCAGCTCCCCCCTTCCCTCGGGGAATTCACCCCTCCACTTT. Its translation: CASSPLPSGNSPLHF.